This T cell receptor beta chain is from a study of PD-L1 blockade in urothelial cancer. As for the study in general: Prior regimens of chemotherapy numbered 0 to 3 per patient.

The assay was immunoSEQ multiplex PCR, and TCRdb's table has in-frame clones only and misses some. The data show some 60,000 clones, around 84% seen once. Pretreatment and on-treatment samples were taken, numbering 1 to 8 per patient. The CDR3 contains 12 residues. In germline, CDR1 is SGHKS, CDR2 YYEKEE (reference sequence). The V end was cut by 6 bases, the J end by 6 bases, with 12 bases between. In this sample, this clone turned up a few times. The chain links TRBV5-5 to TRBJ1-1; D gene unclear. This specimen was PBMCs, taken around atezolizumab (anti-PD-L1) treatment. This receptor was identified in a middle-aged man with urothelial cancer. The CDR3 protein is CASTTLGPEAFF. CDR3 DNA sequence: TGTGCCAGCACCACCCTGGGCCCTGAAGCTTTCTTT.